The source of this T cell receptor (beta chain) is a study of blood T cell repertoires in COVID-19. Which cohort a participant joined came from the clinical history participants gave. Cohort 3 donors were reported recovered after two negative PCRs, clearance, or symptom resolution. The CDR3 consists of 14 residues. Germline lookup yields CDR1 SGHVS and CDR2 FQNEAQ. V lost 5 bases to trimming and J lost 7 bases, with 12 bases between them. How the authors handled the data: Amplification of reference gene primers provided the estimated nucleated cell counts. Only in-frame clones appear in the TCRdb table, and some are missing; sequencing was by immunoSEQ multiplex PCR. The V and J calls and clone size were taken over from that table, and D and trimming were inferred from the DNA. The sample has roughly 200,000 clones, around 89% seen once; the top ten hold over 0.95%.

Sequencing was done on a sample of PBMCs or T cells enriched from blood (not recorded which). The chain uses TRBV7-8 and TRBJ1-6; TRBD1 might be the D (6 bases). This TCR was sampled from a man aged 30-40 years who had recovered from COVID-19. CDR3 nucleotides: TGTGCCAGCAGCCACGTAGGGGGAAATTCACCCCTCCACTTT. It is translated as CASSHVGGNSPLHF.